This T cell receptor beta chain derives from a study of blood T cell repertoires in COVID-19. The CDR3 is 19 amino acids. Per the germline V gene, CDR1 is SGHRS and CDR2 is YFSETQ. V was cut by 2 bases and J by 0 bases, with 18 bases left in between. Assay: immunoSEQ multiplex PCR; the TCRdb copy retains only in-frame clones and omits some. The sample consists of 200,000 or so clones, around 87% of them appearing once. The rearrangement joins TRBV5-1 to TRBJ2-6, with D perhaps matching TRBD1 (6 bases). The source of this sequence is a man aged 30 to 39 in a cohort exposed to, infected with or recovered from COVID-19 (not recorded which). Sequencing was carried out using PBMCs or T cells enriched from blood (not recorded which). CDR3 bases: TGCGCCAGCAGCTTTTCCGGAGGCAGGGGAGCCTCTGGGGCCAACGTCCTGACTTTC. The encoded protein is CASSFSGGRGASGANVLTF.